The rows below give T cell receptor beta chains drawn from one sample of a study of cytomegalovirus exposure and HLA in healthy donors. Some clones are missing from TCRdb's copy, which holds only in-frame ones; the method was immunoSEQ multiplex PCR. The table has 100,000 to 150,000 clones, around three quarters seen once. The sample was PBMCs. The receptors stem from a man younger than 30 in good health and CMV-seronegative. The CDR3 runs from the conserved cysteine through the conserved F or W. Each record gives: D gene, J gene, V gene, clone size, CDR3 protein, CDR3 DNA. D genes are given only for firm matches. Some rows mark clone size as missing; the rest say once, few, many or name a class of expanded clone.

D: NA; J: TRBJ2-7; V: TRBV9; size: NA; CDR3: CASSVAFASEQYF; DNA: TGTGCCAGCAGCGTAGCATTTGCGTCCGAGCAGTACTTC
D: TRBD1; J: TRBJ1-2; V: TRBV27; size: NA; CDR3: CASNPGGSNYGYTF; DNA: TGTGCCAGCAACCCAGGGGGCTCGAACTATGGCTACACCTTC
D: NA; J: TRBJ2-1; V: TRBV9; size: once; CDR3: CASSVLPQGGYNEQFF; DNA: TGTGCCAGCAGCGTATTACCCCAGGGGGGCTACAATGAGCAGTTCTTC
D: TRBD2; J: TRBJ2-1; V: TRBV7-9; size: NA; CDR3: CASSLAPPRTSTHHNEQFF; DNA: TGTGCCAGCAGCTTAGCGCCCCCCAGGACTAGCACACATCACAATGAGCAGTTCTTC
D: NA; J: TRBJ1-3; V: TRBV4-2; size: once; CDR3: CASSQSGKGNTIYF; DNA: TGTGCCAGCAGCCAAAGCGGGAAGGGAAACACCATATATTTT
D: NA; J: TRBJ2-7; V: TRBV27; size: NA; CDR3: CASRYQGEDEQYF; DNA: TGTGCCAGCAGGTACCAGGGGGAGGACGAGCAGTACTTC
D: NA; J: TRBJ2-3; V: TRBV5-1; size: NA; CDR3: CASSLGGKSTDTQYF; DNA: TGCGCCAGCAGCTTGGGCGGGAAGAGCACAGATACGCAGTATTTT
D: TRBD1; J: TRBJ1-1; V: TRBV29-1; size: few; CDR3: CSVRTGAEAFF; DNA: TGCAGCGTTCGGACAGGGGCAGAAGCTTTCTTT
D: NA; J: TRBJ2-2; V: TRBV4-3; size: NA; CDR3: CASSQDQRAVTGELFF; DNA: TGCGCCAGCAGCCAAGATCAGAGGGCCGTCACCGGGGAGCTGTTTTTT
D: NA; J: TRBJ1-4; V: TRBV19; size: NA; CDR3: CASSMRQYSTINEKLFF; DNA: TGTGCCAGTAGTATGCGACAGTATTCGACCATTAATGAAAAACTGTTTTTT
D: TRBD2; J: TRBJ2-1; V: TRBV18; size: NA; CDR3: CASSPQGLAGPNEQFF; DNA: TGTGCCAGCTCACCACAGGGACTAGCGGGACCGAATGAGCAGTTCTTC
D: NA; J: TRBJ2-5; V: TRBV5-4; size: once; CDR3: CASGGSQETQYF; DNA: TGTGCCAGCGGGGGCAGTCAAGAGACCCAGTACTTC
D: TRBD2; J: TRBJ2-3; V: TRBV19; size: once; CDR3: CASSKYSGSADTQYF; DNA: TGTGCCAGTAGTAAATATAGCGGGAGTGCAGATACGCAGTATTTT
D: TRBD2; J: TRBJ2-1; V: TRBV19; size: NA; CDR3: CATKVAGGYNEQFF; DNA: TGTGCCACCAAGGTAGCGGGAGGCTACAATGAGCAGTTCTTC
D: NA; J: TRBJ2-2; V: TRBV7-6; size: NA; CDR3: CASSLVLGTGELFF; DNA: TGTGCCAGCAGCTTAGTGCTAGGAACCGGGGAGCTGTTTTTT
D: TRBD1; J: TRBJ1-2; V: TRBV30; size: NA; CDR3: CAWAGTGGLYGYTF; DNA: TGTGCCTGGGCCGGGACAGGGGGCCTCTATGGCTACACCTTC
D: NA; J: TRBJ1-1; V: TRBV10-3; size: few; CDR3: CAISETLSTRANLMNTEAFF; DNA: TGTGCCATCAGTGAGACACTTAGCACCAGAGCCAACTTAATGAACACTGAAGCTTTCTTT
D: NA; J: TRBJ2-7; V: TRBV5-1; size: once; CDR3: CASSLGLPRGIYEQYF; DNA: TGCGCCAGCAGCTTGGGTCTCCCCCGAGGGATCTACGAGCAGTACTTC
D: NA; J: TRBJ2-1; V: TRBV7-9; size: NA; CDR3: CASRLSREQFF; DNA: TGTGCCAGCAGGTTGAGTCGGGAGCAGTTCTTC
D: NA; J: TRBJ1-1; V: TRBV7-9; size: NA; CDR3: CASSFVPHPPDTEAFF; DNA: TGTGCCAGCAGCTTTGTACCCCACCCGCCGGACACTGAAGCTTTCTTT
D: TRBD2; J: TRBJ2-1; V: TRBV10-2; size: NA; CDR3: CASSGVPSGGYNEQFF; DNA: TGCGCCAGCAGTGGAGTCCCTAGCGGGGGCTACAATGAGCAGTTCTTC
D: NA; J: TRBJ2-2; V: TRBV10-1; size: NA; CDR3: CASSEPSLGRGNTGELFF; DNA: TGCGCCAGCAGTGAGCCTTCGCTGGGTAGGGGGAACACCGGGGAGCTGTTTTTT
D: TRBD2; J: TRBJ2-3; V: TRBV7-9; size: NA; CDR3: CASAESGSYTDTQYF; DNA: TGTGCCAGCGCGGAAAGCGGGAGCTACACAGATACGCAGTATTTT
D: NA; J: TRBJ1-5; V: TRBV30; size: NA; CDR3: CAWSFTTTQPQHF; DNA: TGTGCCTGGAGTTTTACAACCACCCAGCCCCAGCATTTT
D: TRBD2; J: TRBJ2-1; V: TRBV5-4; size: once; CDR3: CASSFGSGRYNEQFF; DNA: TGTGCCAGCAGCTTTGGTAGCGGGAGGTACAATGAGCAGTTCTTC
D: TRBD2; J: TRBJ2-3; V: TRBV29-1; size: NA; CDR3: CSVGTRYTDTQYF; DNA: TGCAGCGTGGGGACTAGGTACACAGATACGCAGTATTTT
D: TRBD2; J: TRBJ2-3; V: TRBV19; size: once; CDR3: CASSIVPSGSTDTQYF; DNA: TGTGCCAGTAGTATAGTCCCTAGCGGGAGCACAGATACGCAGTATTTT
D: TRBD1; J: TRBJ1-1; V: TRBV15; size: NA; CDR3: CATRAGGTEGTEAFF; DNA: TGTGCCACCAGGGCGGGAGGGACAGAGGGCACTGAAGCTTTCTTT
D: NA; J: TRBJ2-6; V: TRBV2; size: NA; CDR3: CASRGARAGANVLTF; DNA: TGTGCCAGCAGAGGGGCACGGGCCGGGGCCAACGTCCTGACTTTC
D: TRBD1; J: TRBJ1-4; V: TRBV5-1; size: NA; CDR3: CASSLIWTGGPTNEKLFF; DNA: TGCGCCAGCAGCTTGATCTGGACAGGGGGCCCAACTAATGAAAAACTGTTTTTT
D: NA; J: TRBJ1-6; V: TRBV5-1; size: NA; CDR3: CASSLDSNSPLHF; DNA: TGCGCCAGCAGCTTGGACAGTAATTCACCCCTCCACTTT
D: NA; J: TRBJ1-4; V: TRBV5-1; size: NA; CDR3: CASSLYRDEKLFF; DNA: TGCGCCAGCAGCTTGTATCGTGATGAAAAACTGTTTTTT
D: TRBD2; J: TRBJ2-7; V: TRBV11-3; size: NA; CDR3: CASSSSGASYEQYF; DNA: TGTGCCAGCAGCTCGAGCGGGGCCTCCTACGAGCAGTACTTC
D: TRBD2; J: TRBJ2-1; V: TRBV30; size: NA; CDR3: CAWIGLAGAEQFF; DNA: TGTGCCTGGATCGGACTAGCGGGAGCCGAGCAGTTCTTC
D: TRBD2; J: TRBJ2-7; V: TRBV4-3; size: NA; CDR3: CASSQELAVPYEQYF; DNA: TGCGCCAGCAGCCAAGAACTAGCGGTTCCCTACGAGCAGTACTTC
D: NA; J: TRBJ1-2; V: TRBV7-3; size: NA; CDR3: CASSLEATLSGYGYTF; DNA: TGTGCCAGCAGCTTAGAGGCCACGCTATCGGGCTATGGCTACACCTTC
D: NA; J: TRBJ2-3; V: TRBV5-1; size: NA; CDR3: CASRDLDIDTQYF; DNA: TGCGCCAGCAGGGACCTGGACATCGATACGCAGTATTTT
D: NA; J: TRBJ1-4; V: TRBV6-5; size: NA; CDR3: CASSDGGREKLFF; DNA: TGTGCCAGCAGTGACGGGGGTAGGGAAAAACTGTTTTTT
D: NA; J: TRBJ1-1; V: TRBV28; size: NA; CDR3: CASSPLSNTEAFF; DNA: TGTGCCAGCAGCCCCCTTTCCAACACTGAAGCTTTCTTT
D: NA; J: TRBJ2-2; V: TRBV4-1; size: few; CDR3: CASSQGGTGIGELFF; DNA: TGCGCCAGCAGCCAAGGAGGTACGGGGATCGGGGAGCTGTTTTTT
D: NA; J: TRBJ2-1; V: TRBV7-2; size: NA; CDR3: CASSPWASSYNEQFF; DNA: TGTGCCAGCAGCCCATGGGCTAGCAGTTACAATGAGCAGTTCTTC
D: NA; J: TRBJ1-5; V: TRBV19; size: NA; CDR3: CASSPTEYSNQPQHF; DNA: TGTGCCAGTAGTCCGACAGAGTATAGCAATCAGCCCCAGCATTTT
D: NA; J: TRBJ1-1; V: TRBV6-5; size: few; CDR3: CASSRTAKNTEAFF; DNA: TGTGCCAGCAGCCGGACAGCTAAGAACACTGAAGCTTTCTTT
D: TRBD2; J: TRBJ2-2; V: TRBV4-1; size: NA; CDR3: CASSQGLSGRAPGELFF; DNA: TGCGCCAGCAGCCAAGGTCTTAGCGGGAGGGCCCCCGGGGAGCTGTTTTTT
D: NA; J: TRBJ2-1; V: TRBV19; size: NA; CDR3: CASSPHSGRGVTEQFF; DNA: TGTGCCAGTAGTCCCCACTCCGGGAGAGGCGTTACTGAGCAGTTCTTC